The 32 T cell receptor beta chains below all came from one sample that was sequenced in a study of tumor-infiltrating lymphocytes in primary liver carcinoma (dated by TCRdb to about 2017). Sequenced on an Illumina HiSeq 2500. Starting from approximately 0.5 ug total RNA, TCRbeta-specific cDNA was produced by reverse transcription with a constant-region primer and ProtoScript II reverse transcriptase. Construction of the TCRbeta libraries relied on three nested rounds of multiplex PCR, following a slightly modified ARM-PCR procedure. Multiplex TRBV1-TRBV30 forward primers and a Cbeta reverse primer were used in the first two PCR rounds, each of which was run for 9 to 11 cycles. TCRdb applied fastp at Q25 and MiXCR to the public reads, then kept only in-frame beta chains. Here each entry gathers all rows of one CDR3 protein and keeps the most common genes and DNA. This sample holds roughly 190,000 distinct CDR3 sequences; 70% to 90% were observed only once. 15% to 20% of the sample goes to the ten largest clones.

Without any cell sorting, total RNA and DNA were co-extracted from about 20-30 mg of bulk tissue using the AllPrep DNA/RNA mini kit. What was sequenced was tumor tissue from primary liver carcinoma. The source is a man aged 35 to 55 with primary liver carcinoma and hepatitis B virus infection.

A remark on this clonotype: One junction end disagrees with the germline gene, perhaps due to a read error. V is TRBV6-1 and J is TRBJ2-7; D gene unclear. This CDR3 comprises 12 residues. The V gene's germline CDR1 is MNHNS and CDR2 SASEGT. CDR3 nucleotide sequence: TGTGCCATCAGATTACAGATCTACAAGCAGTACTTC. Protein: CAIRLQIYKQYF.

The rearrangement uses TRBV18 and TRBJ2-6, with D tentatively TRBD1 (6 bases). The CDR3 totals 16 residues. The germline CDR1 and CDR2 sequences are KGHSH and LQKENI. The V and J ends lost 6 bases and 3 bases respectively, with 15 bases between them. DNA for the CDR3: TGTGCCAGCTCCACAGGGCTTACCTATGGGGCCAACGTCCTGACTTTC. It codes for CASSTGLTYGANVLTF.

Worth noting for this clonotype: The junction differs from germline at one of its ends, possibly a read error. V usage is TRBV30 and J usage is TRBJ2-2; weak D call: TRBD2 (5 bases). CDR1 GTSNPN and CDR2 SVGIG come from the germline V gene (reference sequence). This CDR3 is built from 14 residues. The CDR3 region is CARKGQEDSGELFF. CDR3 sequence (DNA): TGTGCCCGGAAAGGTCAGGAGGACTCCGGGGAGCTGTTTTTC. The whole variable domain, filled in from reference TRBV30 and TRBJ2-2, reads SQTIHQWPATLVQPVGSPLSLECTVEGTSNPNLYWYRQAAGRGLQLLFYSVGIGQISSEVPQNLSASRPQDRQFILSSKKLLLSDSGFYLCARKGQEDSGELFFGEGSRLTVL.

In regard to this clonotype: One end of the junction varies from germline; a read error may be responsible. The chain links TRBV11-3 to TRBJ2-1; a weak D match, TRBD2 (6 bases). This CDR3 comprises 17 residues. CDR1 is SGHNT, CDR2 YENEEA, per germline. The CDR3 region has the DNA TGTGCCAGTAGCCTATGCGTACCGGGACTCTCCCACAATGAGCTGTTCTTC. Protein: CASSLCVPGLSHNELFF.

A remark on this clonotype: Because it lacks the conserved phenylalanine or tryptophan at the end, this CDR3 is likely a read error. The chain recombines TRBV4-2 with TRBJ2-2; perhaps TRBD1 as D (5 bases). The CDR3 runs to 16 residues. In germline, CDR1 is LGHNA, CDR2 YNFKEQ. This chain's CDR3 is CTSSQARQGGSGELFY. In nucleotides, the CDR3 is TGTACCAGCAGCCAAGCCAGGCAGGGCGGCAGCGGGGAGCTGTTTTAT.

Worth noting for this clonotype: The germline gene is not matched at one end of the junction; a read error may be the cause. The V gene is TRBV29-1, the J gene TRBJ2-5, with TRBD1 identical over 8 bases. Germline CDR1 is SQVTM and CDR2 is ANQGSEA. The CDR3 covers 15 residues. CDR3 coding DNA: TGCAGCGTTGTAGTGGACAGGGCGCGAGCAGAGACCCAGTATTTC. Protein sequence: CSVVVDRARAETQYF.

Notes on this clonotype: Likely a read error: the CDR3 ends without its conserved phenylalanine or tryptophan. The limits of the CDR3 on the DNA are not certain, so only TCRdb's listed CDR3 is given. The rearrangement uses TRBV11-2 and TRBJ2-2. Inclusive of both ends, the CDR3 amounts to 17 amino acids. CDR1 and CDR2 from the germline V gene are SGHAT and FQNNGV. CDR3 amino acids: CASSLDHRGRDTGEPFS.

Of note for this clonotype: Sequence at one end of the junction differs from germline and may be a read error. The CDR3 DNA reads as TGTGCCATCACCCACACAGGGGGAAGTTCATCCCTCCACTTT. It yields the protein CAITHTGGSSSLHF. The rearrangement uses TRBV6-1 and TRBJ1-6; TRBD1 aligns across 8 bases. CDR1 is MNHNS and CDR2 is SASEGT in the germline V gene. The CDR3 contains 14 residues.

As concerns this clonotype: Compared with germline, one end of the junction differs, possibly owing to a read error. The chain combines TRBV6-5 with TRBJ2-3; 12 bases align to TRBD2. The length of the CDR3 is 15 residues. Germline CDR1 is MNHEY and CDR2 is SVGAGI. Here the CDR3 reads CARNPGLAGTNTQYF. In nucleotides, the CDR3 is TGTGCCAGGAACCCAGGACTAGCGGGAACAAATACACAGTATTTT.

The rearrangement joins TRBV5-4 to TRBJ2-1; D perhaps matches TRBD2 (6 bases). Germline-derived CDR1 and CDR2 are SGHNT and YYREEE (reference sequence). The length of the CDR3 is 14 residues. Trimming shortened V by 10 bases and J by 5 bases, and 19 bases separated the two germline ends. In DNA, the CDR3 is TGTGCCGGCAACTTTGGAGGCGGGAACAATGAGCAGTTCTTC. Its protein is CAGNFGGGNNEQFF.

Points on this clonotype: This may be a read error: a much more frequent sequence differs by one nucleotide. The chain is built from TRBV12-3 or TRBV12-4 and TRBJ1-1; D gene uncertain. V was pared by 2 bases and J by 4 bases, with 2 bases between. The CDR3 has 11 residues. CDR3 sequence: CASSLITEAFF. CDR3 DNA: TGTGCCAGCAGTTTAATCACTGAAGCTTTCTTT.

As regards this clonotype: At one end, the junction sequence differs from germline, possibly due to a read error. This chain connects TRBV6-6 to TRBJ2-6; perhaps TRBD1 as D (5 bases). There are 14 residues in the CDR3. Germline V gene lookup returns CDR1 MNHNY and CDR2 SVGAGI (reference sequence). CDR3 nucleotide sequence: TGTGCCAGCAGTTACTACTCTGGGGCCAATGTCCTGACTTTC. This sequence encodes CASSYYSGANVLTF.

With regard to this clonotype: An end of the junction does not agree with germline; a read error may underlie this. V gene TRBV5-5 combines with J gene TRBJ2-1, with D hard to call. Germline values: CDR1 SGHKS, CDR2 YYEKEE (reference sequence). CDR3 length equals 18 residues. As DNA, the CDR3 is TGTGCCAGCATCTTGTACGTGTTGGTAGGACCGAGTAGCAATGAGCAGTTCTTC. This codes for CASILYVLVGPSSNEQFF.

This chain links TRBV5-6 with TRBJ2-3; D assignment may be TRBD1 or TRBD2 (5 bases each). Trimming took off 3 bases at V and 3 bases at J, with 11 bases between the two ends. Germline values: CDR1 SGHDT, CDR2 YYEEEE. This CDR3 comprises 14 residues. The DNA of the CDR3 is TGTGCCAGCAGCTCGCACGGGGCAACAGATACGCAGTATTTT. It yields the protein CASSSHGATDTQYF. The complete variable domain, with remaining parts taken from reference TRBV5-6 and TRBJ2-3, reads DAGVTQSPTHLIKTRGQQVTLRCSPKSGHDTVSWYQQALGQGPQFIFQYYEEEERQRGNFPDRFSGHQFPNYSSELNVNALLLGDSALYLCASSSHGATDTQYFGPGTRLTVL.

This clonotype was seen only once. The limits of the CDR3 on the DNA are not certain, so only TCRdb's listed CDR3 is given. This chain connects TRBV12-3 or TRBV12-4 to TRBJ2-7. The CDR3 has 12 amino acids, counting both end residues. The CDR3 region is CASSFLADEQYF.

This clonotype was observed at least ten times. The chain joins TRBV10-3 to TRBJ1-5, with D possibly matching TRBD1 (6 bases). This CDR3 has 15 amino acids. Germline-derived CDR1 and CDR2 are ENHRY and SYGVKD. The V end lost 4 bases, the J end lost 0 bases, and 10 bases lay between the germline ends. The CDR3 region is CAISGTGSSNQPQHF. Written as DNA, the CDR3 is TGTGCCATCAGTGGAACAGGGTCTAGCAATCAGCCCCAGCATTTT.

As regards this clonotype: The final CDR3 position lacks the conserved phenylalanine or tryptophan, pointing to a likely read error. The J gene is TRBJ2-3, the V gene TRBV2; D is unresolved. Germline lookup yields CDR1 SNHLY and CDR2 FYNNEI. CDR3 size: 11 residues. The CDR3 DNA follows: TGTGCCAACAGTTTTGAAGATACGCAGTATTCT. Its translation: CANSFEDTQYS.

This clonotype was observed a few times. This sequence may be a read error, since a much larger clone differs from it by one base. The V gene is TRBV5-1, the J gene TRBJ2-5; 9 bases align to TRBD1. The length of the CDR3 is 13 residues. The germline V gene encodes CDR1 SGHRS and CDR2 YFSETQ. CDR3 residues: CASTGTGKEIQYF. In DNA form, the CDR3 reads TGCGCCAGCACCGGGACAGGGAAAGAGATCCAGTACTTC.

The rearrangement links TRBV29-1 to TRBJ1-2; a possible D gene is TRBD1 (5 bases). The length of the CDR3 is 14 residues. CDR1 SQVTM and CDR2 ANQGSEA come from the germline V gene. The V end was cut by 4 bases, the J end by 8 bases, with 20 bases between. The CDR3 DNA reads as TGCAGCGTTGTGGACGGGGGTACTTTGAAGGGCTACACCTTC. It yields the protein CSVVDGGTLKGYTF.

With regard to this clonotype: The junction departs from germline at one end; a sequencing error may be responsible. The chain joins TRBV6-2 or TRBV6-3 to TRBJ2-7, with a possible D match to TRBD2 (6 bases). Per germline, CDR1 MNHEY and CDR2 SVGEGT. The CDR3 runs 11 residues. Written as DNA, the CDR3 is TGTGCCGGGTCGGTGGACTACGGGCAGTACTTC. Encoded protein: CAGSVDYGQYF.

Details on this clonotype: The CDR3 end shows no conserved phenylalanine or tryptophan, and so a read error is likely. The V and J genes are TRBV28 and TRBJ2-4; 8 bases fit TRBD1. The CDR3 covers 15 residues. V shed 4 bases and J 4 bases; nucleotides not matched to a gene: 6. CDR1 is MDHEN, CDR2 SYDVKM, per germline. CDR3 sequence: CASSSQGAGKNIQYL. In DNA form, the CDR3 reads TGTGCCAGCAGTTCGCAGGGGGCGGGAAAAAACATTCAGTACCTC.

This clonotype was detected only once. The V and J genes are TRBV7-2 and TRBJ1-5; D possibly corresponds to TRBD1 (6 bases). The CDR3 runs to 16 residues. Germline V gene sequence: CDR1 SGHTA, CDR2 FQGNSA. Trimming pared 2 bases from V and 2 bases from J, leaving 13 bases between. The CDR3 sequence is CASSLTDRNGNQPQHF. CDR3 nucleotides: TGTGCCAGCAGCTTAACAGACAGGAACGGCAATCAGCCCCAGCATTTT.

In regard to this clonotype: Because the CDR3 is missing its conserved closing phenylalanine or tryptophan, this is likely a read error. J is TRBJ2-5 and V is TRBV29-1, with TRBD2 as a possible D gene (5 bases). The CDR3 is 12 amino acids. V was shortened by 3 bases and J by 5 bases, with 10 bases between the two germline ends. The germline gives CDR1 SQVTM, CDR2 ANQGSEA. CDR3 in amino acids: CSVDITGETQYS. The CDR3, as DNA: TGCAGCGTTGACATAACGGGGGAGACCCAGTACTCC.

As DNA, the CDR3 is TGTGCCAGCAATGGAGGGGATAATCAGCCCCAGCATTTT. This translates into CASNGGDNQPQHF. J is TRBJ1-5 and V is TRBV7-2; the D gene is possibly TRBD1 (5 bases). Trimming took 7 bases from V and 4 from J, leaving 11 bases between them. The CDR3 totals 13 residues. CDR1 is SGHTA and CDR2 is FQGNSA in the germline V gene.

This chain's CDR3 is CANSDPGQAGFANTGELFF. The CDR3 DNA reads TGTGCCAACAGTGATCCGGGACAAGCGGGTTTCGCGAACACCGGGGAGCTGTTTTTT. The J gene is TRBJ2-2, the V gene TRBV5-4; D is perhaps TRBD1 or TRBD2 (6 bases each). Trimming left V 9 bases short and J 0 bases short, with 27 bases between. Germline V gene lookup returns CDR1 SGHNT and CDR2 YYREEE (reference sequence). The CDR3 consists of 19 residues.

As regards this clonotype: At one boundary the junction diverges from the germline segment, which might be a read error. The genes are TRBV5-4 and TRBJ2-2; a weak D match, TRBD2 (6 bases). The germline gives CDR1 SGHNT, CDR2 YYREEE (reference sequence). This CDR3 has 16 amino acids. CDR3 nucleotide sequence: TGTGTCAGCAGCTTGGGAGGTAGAGGAAGGACCGGGGAGCTGTTTTTT. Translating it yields CVSSLGGRGRTGELFF.

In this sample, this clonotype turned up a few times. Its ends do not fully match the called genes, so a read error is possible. The CDR3 coding sequence is TGTGCCAGCAGTTTAGTCGCGGATCTCGGTCTCTACGAACAGTACTTC. The encoded protein is CASSLVADLGLYEQYF. This rearrangement joins TRBV12-3 or TRBV12-4 to TRBJ2-7; no clear D gene. There are 16 residues in the CDR3.

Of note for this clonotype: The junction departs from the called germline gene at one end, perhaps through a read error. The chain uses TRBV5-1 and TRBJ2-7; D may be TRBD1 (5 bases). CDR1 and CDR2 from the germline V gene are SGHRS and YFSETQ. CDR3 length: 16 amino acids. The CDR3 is CANSLSSGSVLYEQYF. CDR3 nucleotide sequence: TGCGCCAACAGCCTTAGCTCAGGGTCTGTCTTGTACGAGCAGTACTTC. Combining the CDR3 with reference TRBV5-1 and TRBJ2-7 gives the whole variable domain KAGVTQTPRYLIKTRGQQVTLSCSPISGHRSVSWYQQTPGQGLQFLFEYFSETQRNKGNFPGRFSGRQFSNSRSEMNVSTLELGDSALYLCANSLSSGSVLYEQYFGPGTRLTVT.

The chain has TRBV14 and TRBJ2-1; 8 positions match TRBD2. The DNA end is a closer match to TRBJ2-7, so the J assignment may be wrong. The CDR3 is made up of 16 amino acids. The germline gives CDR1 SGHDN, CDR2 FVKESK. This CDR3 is CASSAVAGWVNDEQYV. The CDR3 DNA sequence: TGTGCCAGCAGTGCCGTAGCGGGATGGGTAAACGATGAGCAGTACGTC.

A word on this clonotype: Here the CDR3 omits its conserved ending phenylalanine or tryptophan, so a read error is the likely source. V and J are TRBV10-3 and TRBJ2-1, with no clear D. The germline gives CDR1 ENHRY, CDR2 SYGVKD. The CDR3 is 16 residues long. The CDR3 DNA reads TGTACCATCAGAGACCTGCCGACTGTCTTCTACAATGAGCAGTTCTTA. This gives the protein CTIRDLPTVFYNEQFL.

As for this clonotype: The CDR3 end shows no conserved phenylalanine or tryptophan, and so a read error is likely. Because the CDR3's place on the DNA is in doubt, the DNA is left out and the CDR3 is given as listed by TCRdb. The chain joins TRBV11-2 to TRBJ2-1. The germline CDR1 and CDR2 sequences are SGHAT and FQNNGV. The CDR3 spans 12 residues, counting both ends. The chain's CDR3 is CASSLGGLEQFI.

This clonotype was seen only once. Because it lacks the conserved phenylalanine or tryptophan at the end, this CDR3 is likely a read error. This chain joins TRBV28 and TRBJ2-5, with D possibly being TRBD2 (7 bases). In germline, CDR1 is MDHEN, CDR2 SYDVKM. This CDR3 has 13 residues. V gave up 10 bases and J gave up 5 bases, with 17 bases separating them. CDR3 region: CAIEGGTRETQYS. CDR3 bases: TGTGCCATCGAGGGGGGGACTCGGGAGACCCAGTACTCC.